Listed here are 20 T cell receptor beta chains from one sample, sequenced in a study of OX40 agonist ivuxolimab in advanced cancers. Only in-frame clones appear in the TCRdb table, and some are missing; sequencing was by immunoSEQ multiplex PCR. This table has tens of thousands of clones, around 79% appearing once. Sequenced material: CD4+ or CD8+ T cells sorted from blood, taken in a trial of the OX40 agonist ivuxolimab. The receptors derive from an adult with an advanced solid tumor such as melanoma, head and neck, liver or kidney cancer.

For this clone: Within the sample, other DNA sequences also encode this same CDR3. The chain has TRBV27 and TRBJ2-3, with 10 bases fitting TRBD2. The germline CDR1 and CDR2 sequences are MNHEY and SMNVEV (reference sequence). The CDR3 loop spans 16 amino acids. The trim removed 10 bases at V and 0 bases at J, leaving 10 bases unmatched. Here the CDR3 reads CANPGASGGSTDTQYF. The CDR3 DNA reads TGTGCCAATCCGGGGGCTAGCGGGGGTAGCACAGATACGCAGTATTTT.

V and J are TRBV6-7 and TRBJ2-7; no definite D call. TRBV6-7 belongs to the ORF category, with a function that is uncertain. There are 16 residues in the CDR3. Trimming took 9 bases from V and 1 from J, leaving 22 bases between them. DNA for the CDR3: TGTGCCAGTGAGACCCCCACGGGTCTACATTCCTACGAGCAGTACTTC. Protein sequence: CASETPTGLHSYEQYF.

This clone has a handful of counts. The chain uses TRBV6-6 and TRBJ2-5; tentative D call: TRBD2 (6 bases). The CDR3 length is 16 residues. Germline V lookup: CDR1 MNHNY, CDR2 SVGAGI (reference sequence). V lost 2 bases and J lost 7, with 20 bases in between. The CDR3 region is CASSYETSPMGRTQYF. CDR3 in DNA: TGTGCCAGCAGTTACGAAACTAGCCCGATGGGGCGGACCCAGTACTTC.

The chain is built from TRBV10-3 and TRBJ1-2; TRBD1 matches 7 bases. CDR3 length: 14 residues. V shed 2 bases, J shed 2 bases, and the junction held 2 bases outside the gene matches. CDR1 and CDR2 (germline): ENHRY, SYGVKD. The CDR3 loop is CAISEETGNYGYTF. CDR3 coding DNA: TGTGCCATCAGTGAGGAGACAGGGAACTATGGCTACACCTTC.

A note on this clone: The same CDR3 also results from other DNA sequences found in this sample. V gene TRBV9 combines with J gene TRBJ2-1, with a possible D match to TRBD1 (5 bases). Germline values: CDR1 SGDLS, CDR2 YYNGEE. The germline V and J ends were trimmed by 3 bases and 1 base, with 11 bases remaining between them. The CDR3 covers 15 residues. Here the CDR3 DNA reads TGTGCCAGCAGCGCCCAGGGAAATTCCTACAATGAGCAGTTCTTC. Protein sequence: CASSAQGNSYNEQFF. Filled out from reference TRBV9 and TRBJ2-1, the complete variable domain reads DSGVTQTPKHLITATGQRVTLRCSPRSGDLSVYWYQQSLDQGLQFLIQYYNGEERAKGNILERFSAQQFPDLHSELNLSSLELGDSALYFCASSAQGNSYNEQFFGPGTRLTVL.

V usage is TRBV6-6 and J usage is TRBJ1-1, with 8 bases fitting TRBD1. V shed 8 bases, J shed 2 bases, and the junction held 10 bases outside the gene matches. Germline-derived CDR1 and CDR2 are MNHNY and SVGAGI (reference sequence). The CDR3 spans 15 residues. The CDR3 reads CASSRGRGYNTEAFF. CDR3 sequence (DNA): TGTGCCAGCTCCAGGGGGCGCGGGTATAACACTGAAGCTTTCTTT.

The gene calls are TRBV4-1 and TRBJ2-1; TRBD2 agrees at 12 bases. This CDR3 is 19 amino acids long. Trimming cost V 0 bases and J 4 bases; bases outside gene matches: 10. CDR1 MGHRA and CDR2 YSYEKL come from the germline V gene. The DNA of the CDR3 is TGCGCCAGCAGCCAAGATCCTCCACCTAGCGGGAGGGGATACAATGAGCAGTTCTTC. This encodes CASSQDPPPSGRGYNEQFF.

This clone was recorded once. The chain combines TRBV28 with TRBJ2-7; 10 bases align to TRBD1. Trimming at V came to 3 bases and at J to 4 bases, leaving 9 bases not matched to a gene. This CDR3 is 16 amino acids long. Germline CDR1 MDHEN, CDR2 SYDVKM. The DNA for the CDR3 is TGTGCCAGCAGTTTGGGCATGACAGGGGGCTGGTACGAGCAGTACTTC. Translating gives CASSLGMTGGWYEQYF.

This chain joins TRBV6-1 and TRBJ1-1; D gene uncertain. The germline V gene has CDR1 MNHNS and CDR2 SASEGT. There are 13 residues in the CDR3. Trimming took 4 bases from V and 6 from J, leaving 12 bases between them. CDR3 protein: CASSVNFGSEAFF. The DNA for the CDR3 is TGTGCCAGCAGTGTGAACTTTGGGTCTGAAGCTTTCTTT.

The chain uses TRBV5-1 and TRBJ2-3, with 7 bases fitting TRBD1. The CDR3 sequence is 15 residues long. Germline assignment: CDR1 SGHRS and CDR2 YFSETQ. J gave up 6 bases and V 5 bases, and 12 bases lay outside the gene matches. As DNA, the CDR3 is TGCGCCAGCAGTTATAACAGGGGTGCTGTTGATACGCAGTATTTT. Amino acids: CASSYNRGAVDTQYF.

The chain has TRBV7-3 and TRBJ1-1, with TRBD1 identical over 7 bases. Trimming removed 4 bases from V and 5 bases from J; junction bases left unmatched: 4. Germline CDR1 and CDR2: SGHTA and FQGTGA. The CDR3 runs 13 residues. CDR3 residues: CASSSQQGTEAFF. DNA of the CDR3: TGTGCCAGCAGCTCGCAACAGGGGACTGAAGCTTTCTTT.

This sequence joins TRBV7-6 and TRBJ2-3, with TRBD2 as a possible D gene (6 bases). V shed 6 bases and J shed 0 bases, with 13 bases lying between them. This CDR3 spans 15 amino acids. Germline CDR1 and CDR2: SGHVS and FNYEAQ. CDR3 sequence reads: CASRGTVLSTDTQYF. DNA of the CDR3: TGTGCCAGCAGGGGGACTGTCTTAAGCACAGATACGCAGTATTTT.

This chain links TRBV6-4 with TRBJ1-1; no firm D call. V was pared by 7 bases and J by 5 bases, with 11 bases between. CDR3 length: 12 amino acids. Germline V gene sequence: CDR1 MRHNA, CDR2 SNTAGT. CDR3 region: CASTLGLTEAFF. As DNA, the CDR3 is TGTGCCAGCACCCTAGGGTTGACTGAAGCTTTCTTT.

The V and J genes are TRBV9 and TRBJ1-3; 7 bases line up with TRBD1. V lost 0 bases and J lost 5; bases outside the gene matches: 11. This CDR3 is built from 17 residues. Germline lookup yields CDR1 SGDLS and CDR2 YYNGEE. CDR3 residues: CASSVDPPGGRRNTIYF. The CDR3 bases are TGTGCCAGCAGCGTAGACCCTCCAGGGGGTCGTAGAAACACCATATATTTT.

Here the CDR3 reads CASRPTGGNTEAFF. CDR3 bases: TGTGCCAGCAGACCGACAGGGGGAAACACTGAAGCTTTCTTT. The genes are TRBV6-5 and TRBJ1-1, with 9 positions matching TRBD1. CDR1 MNHEY and CDR2 SVGAGI come from the germline V gene. J was trimmed by 2 bases and V by 6 bases; bases with no gene match: 4. CDR3 length equals 14 residues.

This sequence joins TRBV7-9 and TRBJ2-1; D tentatively reads TRBD1 or TRBD2 (5 bases each). The germline CDR1 and CDR2 sequences are SEHNR and FQNEAQ (reference sequence). The CDR3 is made up of 13 amino acids. Between the trimmed V and J ends, which lost 4 bases and 6 bases, there was a span of 10 bases. CDR3 bases: TGTGCCAGCAGCTGGGGACCGACCAATGAGCAGTTCTTC. It yields the protein CASSWGPTNEQFF.

The chain carries TRBV30 and TRBJ1-1, with a weak D call TRBD1 (5 bases). Trimming stripped 2 bases from V and 2 bases from J, with 12 bases between. The germline V gene encodes CDR1 GTSNPN and CDR2 SVGIG (reference sequence). CDR3 length: 14 residues. CDR3 sequence reads: CAWSRDGRNTEAFF. The CDR3 DNA reads TGTGCCTGGAGTAGGGACGGGAGAAACACTGAAGCTTTCTTT.

The gene calls are TRBV4-3 and TRBJ2-2; maybe TRBD1 (5 bases). Germline CDR1 and CDR2: LGHNA and YSLEER. With 0 bases removed from V and 5 bases from J, the gap between germline ends came to 16 bases. This CDR3 spans 17 amino acids. CDR3 loop: CASSQDTGQGGTGELFF. The CDR3 region has the DNA TGCGCCAGCAGCCAAGATACAGGCCAGGGTGGTACCGGGGAGCTGTTTTTT.

The rearrangement links TRBV5-1 to TRBJ2-7; D gene uncertain. Per germline, CDR1 SGHRS and CDR2 YFSETQ. Trimming pared 1 base from V and 7 bases from J, leaving 21 bases between. The length of the CDR3 is 16 residues. CDR3 nucleotides: TGCGCCAGCAGCTTGTTCGGCGAAAGCCTTGGAAAGGAGCAGTACTTC. Its translation: CASSLFGESLGKEQYF.

This rearrangement joins TRBV2 to TRBJ2-1; 11 bases agree with TRBD2. Germline lookup yields CDR1 SNHLY and CDR2 FYNNEI. The CDR3 runs to 15 residues. V lost 11 bases, J lost 10 bases, and 16 bases stayed unmatched. CDR3 sequence reads: CASGGVAGGPGEQFF. Here the CDR3 DNA reads TGTGCCTCGGGAGGGGTAGCGGGAGGGCCTGGGGAGCAGTTCTTC.